One sample yielded the 29 T cell receptor beta chains listed below, sequenced in a study of blood T cells in healthy people across ages (dated by TCRdb to 2013 to 2016). The library relied on 5' RACE. TCRdb names Illumina HiSeq 2500 as the instrument used. A second roughly 7 to 11 cycle PCR used a sample-barcoded 5' primer and a J-beta primer mix. Through fastp at Q25 and MiXCR, TCRdb rebuilt clones from the public reads, retaining in-frame beta chains. Entries that share a CDR3 protein sequence are merged under the most common genes and DNA. Across this sample there are some 1.4 million distinct CDR3 sequences, with approximately 38% seen only once. The ten largest clones capture 7% to 9.5% of the sample. The sequencing input was blood. These TCRs come from a young woman in good health.

This CDR3 is CSASSARGPVETQYF. The CDR3 DNA follows: TGCAGTGCTAGTTCGGCCAGGGGGCCTGTGGAGACCCAGTACTTC. The rearrangement joins TRBV20-1 to TRBJ2-7; TRBD1 matches at 8 bases. Judging by the DNA end, TRBJ2-5 fits better; the J call may be wrong. The CDR3 extends over 15 amino acids. Germline CDR1 and CDR2: DFQATT and SNEGSKA (reference sequence).

This clonotype was picked up a small number of times. This chain uses TRBV4-2 with TRBJ2-5; TRBD2 agrees at 9 bases. V lost 0 bases to trimming and J lost 3 bases; unmatched junction nucleotides: 5. This CDR3 spans 16 amino acids. The germline V gene has CDR1 LGHNA and CDR2 YNFKEQ. The CDR3 loop is CASSQDRASGKETQYF. The CDR3 DNA reads as TGTGCCAGCAGCCAAGATAGGGCTAGCGGGAAAGAGACCCAGTACTTC.

CDR3 amino acids: CASSLDPGITYEQYF. The CDR3 DNA sequence: TGCGCCAGCAGCTTGGATCCGGGGATCACCTACGAGCAGTACTTC. V is TRBV5-1 and J is TRBJ2-7, with D possibly matching TRBD2 (5 bases). The CDR3 runs 15 residues. Trimming removed 0 bases at V and 2 bases at J, with 12 bases between. Germline values: CDR1 SGHRS, CDR2 YFSETQ.

This clonotype was detected a few times. V gene TRBV20-1 combines with J gene TRBJ2-7; D perhaps matches TRBD2 (7 bases). V was shortened by 3 bases and J by 2 bases, with 14 bases between the two germline ends. This CDR3 contains 14 residues. The germline V gene encodes CDR1 DFQATT and CDR2 SNEGSKA (reference sequence). As DNA, the CDR3 is TGCAGTGCTAGCCCTCGGGGGGCCACCTACGAGCAGTACTTC. Its protein is CSASPRGATYEQYF.

The CDR3 loop reads CSSRDNQYEQFF. For the CDR3, the DNA is TGCAGTTCACGGGACAATCAATATGAGCAGTTCTTC. The chain employs TRBV20-1 and TRBJ2-1; a possible D gene is TRBD1 (6 bases). The V end was cut by 8 bases, the J end by 8 bases, with 16 bases between. The CDR3 is made up of 12 amino acids. Per the germline V gene, CDR1 is DFQATT and CDR2 is SNEGSKA (reference sequence).

In its sample, this clonotype was seen a few times. This chain joins TRBV2 and TRBJ1-2; D might be TRBD1 (5 bases). Trimming took off 6 bases at V and 6 bases at J, with 17 bases between the two ends. This CDR3 has 14 amino acids. Germline V gives CDR1 SNHLY, CDR2 FYNNEI. The CDR3 spells CASSPSGTPDGYTF. The CDR3 bases are TGTGCCAGCAGCCCTTCGGGGACCCCGGATGGCTACACCTTC. Drawing the rest from reference TRBV2 and TRBJ1-2, the complete variable domain is EPEVTQTPSHQVTQMGQEVILRCVPISNHLYFYWYRQILGQKVEFLVSFYNNEISEKSEIFDDQFSVERPDGSNFTLKIRSTKLEDSAMYFCASSPSGTPDGYTFGSGTRLTVV.

The chain recombines TRBV12-3 or TRBV12-4 with TRBJ1-2, with D tentatively TRBD1 (6 bases). The CDR3 consists of 14 residues. Trimming cost V 7 bases and J 4 bases, with 16 bases left between them. The CDR3 reads CASTIQQGLYGYTF. Written as DNA, the CDR3 is TGTGCCAGCACCATACAGCAGGGGCTCTATGGCTACACCTTC.

The rearrangement joins TRBV10-2 to TRBJ1-1; D call uncertain. CDR3 length equals 13 residues. The germline V and J ends were trimmed by 8 bases and 0 bases, with 10 bases remaining between them. Looked up from germline, CDR1 is WSHSY and CDR2 is SAAADI. This CDR3 is CASGPVMNTEAFF. DNA of the CDR3: TGCGCCAGCGGACCGGTCATGAACACTGAAGCTTTCTTT.

J is TRBJ1-2 and V is TRBV7-2; possibly TRBD1 for D (5 bases). CDR3 length: 14 amino acids. V lost 7 bases and J 4 bases, leaving 16 bases between the germline ends. Per the germline V gene, CDR1 is SGHTA and CDR2 is FQGNSA. CDR3 in amino acids: CASTPDSYLYGYTF. For the CDR3, the DNA is TGTGCCAGCACCCCCGACAGTTACCTCTATGGCTACACCTTC.

There are a few counts of this clonotype. The gene calls are TRBV12-5 and TRBJ2-1; D gene ambiguous. This CDR3 has 15 residues. V was pared by 5 bases and J by 6 bases, with 17 bases between. The germline V gene encodes CDR1 LGHNT and CDR2 FRNRAP. CDR3 region: CASGGPPGPGNEQFF. CDR3 DNA: TGTGCTAGTGGTGGCCCTCCCGGGCCGGGCAATGAGCAGTTCTTC.

The rearrangement uses TRBV3-1 and TRBJ2-7; no definite D call. Looked up from germline, CDR1 is LGHDT and CDR2 is YNNKEL (reference sequence). Trimming removed 2 bases at V and 3 bases at J, with 11 bases between. This CDR3 region has 14 residues. CDR3 in DNA: TGTGCCAGCAGCCAACACGGAAAGGGCTACGAGCAGTACTTC. Encoded protein: CASSQHGKGYEQYF.

V is TRBV27 and J is TRBJ2-5, with 11 bases lining up with TRBD2. This CDR3 spans 18 amino acids. J gave up 5 bases and V 4 bases, and 15 bases lay outside the gene matches. The germline gives CDR1 MNHEY, CDR2 SMNVEV (reference sequence). The CDR3 DNA reads TGTGCCAGCAGTTCACGCCCCGATAGCGGGAGGGCCCGTGAGACCCAGTACTTC. Amino acid sequence: CASSSRPDSGRARETQYF.

The V and J genes are TRBV3-1 and TRBJ1-2, with no clear D. CDR3 size: 14 residues. Germline V gives CDR1 LGHDT, CDR2 YNNKEL (reference sequence). V dropped 4 bases and J dropped 1 base, with 10 bases sitting between them. CDR3 region: CASSPRTFNYGYTF. The CDR3 region has the DNA TGTGCCAGCAGCCCCCGGACCTTTAACTATGGCTACACCTTC. Full variable domain (outside the CDR3, taken from reference TRBV3-1 and TRBJ1-2): DTAVSQTPKYLVTQMGNDKSIKCEQNLGHDTMYWYKQDSKKFLKIMFSYNNKELIINETVPNRFSPKSPDKAHLNLHINSLELGDSAVYFCASSPRTFNYGYTFGSGTRLTVV.

The chain recombines TRBV10-1 with TRBJ2-1; maybe TRBD2 (6 bases). CDR1 and CDR2 from the germline V gene are WNHNN and SYGVQD (reference sequence). Deletions cut 2 bases from V and 5 bases from J, with 16 bases between. The CDR3 spans 16 residues. This CDR3 is CASSEETRRGNNEQFF. The CDR3 bases are TGCGCCAGCAGTGAGGAGACTAGACGGGGCAACAATGAGCAGTTCTTC.

The rearrangement links TRBV3-1 to TRBJ1-3, with D unresolved. V gave up 0 bases and J gave up 0 bases, with 9 bases separating them. The CDR3 has 16 residues. Germline-derived CDR1 and CDR2 are LGHDT and YNNKEL (reference sequence). Here the CDR3 DNA reads TGTGCCAGCAGCCAAGATTTGGGGAGCTCTGGAAACACCATATATTTT. Its protein product is CASSQDLGSSGNTIYF.

V gene TRBV9 combines with J gene TRBJ2-1; D uncertain. This CDR3 spans 15 amino acids. Trimming took off 4 bases at V and 10 bases at J, with 21 bases between the two ends. Germline V gene data show CDR1 as SGDLS and CDR2 as YYNGEE. The CDR3: CASSPSRIWAREQFF. The CDR3, as DNA: TGTGCCAGCAGCCCGAGTAGGATTTGGGCTAGGGAGCAGTTCTTC.

The CDR3 reads CASSRRSWETQFF. The CDR3 DNA is TGTGCCAGCAGTCGACGGTCCTGGGAGACCCAGTTCTTC. The chain joins TRBV13 to TRBJ2-1; the D gene is possibly TRBD2 (5 bases). V lost 6 bases, J lost 13 bases, and 19 bases lay in between. The germline CDR1 and CDR2 sequences are PRHDT and FYEKMQ (reference sequence). There are 13 residues in the CDR3.

The CDR3 is CSARERTGGDGYTF. DNA of the CDR3: TGCAGTGCTAGAGAAAGGACAGGGGGCGATGGCTACACCTTC. The chain is built from TRBV20-1 and TRBJ1-2, with 11 bases aligning to TRBD1. The germline CDR1 and CDR2 sequences are DFQATT and SNEGSKA (reference sequence). V lost 0 bases to trimming and J lost 6 bases; unmatched junction nucleotides: 3. The CDR3 consists of 14 residues.

The chain recombines TRBV28 with TRBJ2-4, with D maybe TRBD1 (6 bases). The last part of the DNA fits TRBJ2-7 better; the J call may be wrong. Per germline, CDR1 MDHEN and CDR2 SYDVKM. The CDR3 covers 16 residues. Written as DNA, the CDR3 is TGTGCCAGCAGTTTATCAGGGCAGGGGTTCTCCTACGAGCAGTACTTC. Its translation: CASSLSGQGFSYEQYF.

A few counts support this clonotype. V usage is TRBV5-1 and J usage is TRBJ2-1; 10 bases match TRBD2. Trimming at V came to 5 bases and at J to 7 bases, leaving 6 bases not matched to a gene. CDR3 length equals 14 residues. The V gene's germline CDR1 is SGHRS and CDR2 YFSETQ. The CDR3 region is CASRPSSGRNEQFF. The CDR3 DNA is TGCGCCAGCAGACCCTCTAGCGGGAGAAATGAGCAGTTCTTC. Full variable domain (missing parts from reference TRBV5-1 and TRBJ2-1): KAGVTQTPRYLIKTRGQQVTLSCSPISGHRSVSWYQQTPGQGLQFLFEYFSETQRNKGNFPGRFSGRQFSNSRSEMNVSTLELGDSALYLCASRPSSGRNEQFFGPGTRLTVL.

This clonotype was recorded a few times. V gene TRBV30 combines with J gene TRBJ1-2; D is uncertain. Germline-derived CDR1 and CDR2 are GTSNPN and SVGIG (reference sequence). V lost 2 bases, J lost 6 bases, and 10 bases lay in between. The CDR3 consists of 12 residues. This CDR3 reads CAWSLTINGYTF. CDR3 coding DNA: TGTGCCTGGAGTCTGACTATTAATGGCTACACCTTC.

V is TRBV7-2 and J is TRBJ2-1, with 13 bases lining up with TRBD2. With 5 bases clipped from V and 13 bases from J, the junction kept 11 bases outside the gene matches. The CDR3 spans 15 residues. In germline, CDR1 is SGHTA, CDR2 FQGNSA. CDR3 loop: CASSTHTSGRETQFF. CDR3 nucleotide sequence: TGTGCCAGCAGCACCCATACTAGCGGGAGGGAGACCCAGTTCTTC.

Only one count was recorded for this clonotype. The J gene is TRBJ2-4, the V gene TRBV29-1; 9 bases map to TRBD2. The DNA end is a closer match to TRBJ2-7, so the J assignment may be wrong. This CDR3 is 15 amino acids long. The germline V gene encodes CDR1 SQVTM and CDR2 ANQGSEA. The CDR3 DNA reads TGCAGCGTTGAAGATGCGGGGGGGCACCCCTGCGAGCAGTACTTC. Protein sequence: CSVEDAGGHPCEQYF.

The rearrangement joins TRBV27 to TRBJ1-4; no clear D. V gave up 1 base and J gave up 5 bases, with 5 bases separating them. Germline CDR1 reads MNHEY; CDR2 reads SMNVEV (reference sequence). The CDR3 consists of 13 residues. CDR3 bases: TGTGCCAGCAGTTTATACCCCAATGAAAAACTGTTTTTT. Translating gives CASSLYPNEKLFF.

In its sample, this clonotype was seen a few times. The rearrangement joins TRBV5-5 to TRBJ2-5; TRBD1 aligns across 8 bases. The DNA end favors TRBJ2-7, so the J call may be wrong. Germline CDR1 SGHKS, CDR2 YYEKEE (reference sequence). The CDR3 consists of 15 residues. CDR3 residues: CASSLHQGASYEQYF. In DNA form, the CDR3 reads TGTGCCAGCAGCTTGCACCAGGGGGCCTCCTACGAGCAGTACTTC.

This clonotype has a handful of counts. The V call is TRBV28, the J call TRBJ2-3; D uncertain. Germline-derived CDR1 and CDR2 are MDHEN and SYDVKM. V was trimmed by 7 bases and J by 1 base, leaving 9 bases between them. The CDR3 length is 13 residues. The CDR3 DNA follows: TGTGCCAGCACAAGACCCGGCACAGATACGCAGTATTTT. Translated, it gives CASTRPGTDTQYF.

This clonotype was detected only a few times. The rearrangement joins TRBV7-2 to TRBJ1-2; D is perhaps TRBD1 (5 bases). This CDR3 has 16 amino acids. The ends were cut back, 2 bases at V and 4 bases at J, with 17 bases in the middle. The germline gives CDR1 SGHTA, CDR2 FQGNSA. CDR3 DNA sequence: TGTGCCAGCAGCTTATCATCCGGGGCGCAGAGCTATGGCTACACCTTC. Protein sequence: CASSLSSGAQSYGYTF.

The chain combines TRBV12-3 or TRBV12-4 with TRBJ2-5; D call uncertain. The J call may not be correct, given that the DNA end is closer to TRBJ2-7. This CDR3 is built from 14 residues. CDR3 sequence: CASSLQVLVYEQYF. CDR3 sequence (DNA): TGTGCCAGCAGTTTACAGGTCCTCGTCTACGAGCAGTACTTC.

A few counts support this clonotype. The chain recombines TRBV20-1 with TRBJ2-5; TRBD2 agrees at 10 bases. This CDR3 spans 15 amino acids. Germline loops: CDR1 DFQATT, CDR2 SNEGSKA (reference sequence). V shed 4 bases, J shed 0 bases, and the junction held 5 bases outside the gene matches. The CDR3 nucleotides are TGCAGTGCTAAACTAGCGGGGCTAAACCAAGAGACCCAGTACTTC. Translated: CSAKLAGLNQETQYF.